This T cell receptor (beta chain) was observed in a study of cytomegalovirus exposure and HLA in healthy donors. Background on the study: Among the roughly 400 genotyped donors, about 81% were placed in the Caucasian-associated ancestry cluster. Findings and caveats of the study: Reportedly, TCR beta sequences accurately predicted HLA-A and HLA-B alleles in most subjects. Presence/absence analyses assumed roughly uniform sequencing depth across donors.

This PCR relied on a set of 60 Vbeta primers and 13 Jbeta primers. Method: immunoSEQ multiplex PCR; TCRdb's copy keeps in-frame clones and lacks some. The table shows 120,000 or so clones, with roughly a sixth occurring only once. CDR3 size: 15 residues. Germline V lookup: CDR1 SGHNT, CDR2 YYREEE (reference sequence). Trimming left V 0 bases short and J 3 bases short, with 12 bases between. This clone turned up a few times. The antigen is unknown. Sequencing used PBMCs. The chain links TRBV5-4 to TRBJ2-5, with D possibly TRBD2 on 5 matching bases. This TCR derives from a female donor in good health and CMV-seropositive. CDR3 nucleotide sequence: TGTGCCAGCAGCTTGGGAGTCTACGGGAAAGAGACCCAGTACTTC. This codes for CASSLGVYGKETQYF.